The 10 T cell receptor beta chains in this list originate from one sample, sequenced in a study of control samples from healthy donors and cancer patients. Using immunoSEQ multiplex PCR, the repertoire was profiled, and TCRdb retains in-frame clones only, with some absent. The sample consists of approximately 170,000 clones, around 90% of them appearing once. The sequencing sample was made of blood. Receptors were obtained from a woman between 45 and 60 years old in good health.

J is TRBJ1-5 and V is TRBV28, with a weak D call TRBD1 (6 bases). The CDR3 spans 16 residues. CDR1 is MDHEN and CDR2 is SYDVKM in the germline V gene. Trimming shortened V by 3 bases and J by 5 bases, and 17 bases separated the two germline ends. CDR3 sequence (DNA): TGTGCCAGCAGTTTTGGGGGGCTAGGCGCACATCAGCCCCAGCATTTT. It codes for CASSFGGLGAHQPQHF. The full variable domain, rest sourced from reference TRBV28 and TRBJ1-5, is DVKVTQSSRYLVKRTGEKVFLECVQDMDHENMFWYRQDPGLGLRLIYFSYDVKMKEKGDIPEGYSVSREKKERFSLILESASTNQTSMYLCASSFGGLGAHQPQHFGDGTRLSIL.

The chain joins TRBV4-3 to TRBJ2-3; 15 bases align to TRBD2. This CDR3 has 17 residues. V shed 2 bases, J shed 3 bases, and the junction held 3 bases outside the gene matches. Germline-derived CDR1 and CDR2 are LGHNA and YSLEER. CDR3 DNA sequence: TGCGCCAGCAGCCAAAACGGACTAGCGGGAGGGACAGATACGCAGTATTTT. Its translation is CASSQNGLAGGTDTQYF.

The rearrangement links TRBV29-1 to TRBJ2-7; D is unresolved. V shed 4 bases and J shed 3 bases, with 13 bases lying between them. CDR3 size: 13 residues. Germline-derived CDR1 and CDR2 are SQVTM and ANQGSEA. The CDR3 sequence is CSVATVLLYEQYF. The CDR3, as DNA: TGCAGCGTTGCGACGGTCTTGCTCTACGAGCAGTACTTC.

CDR3 amino acids: CASSSLDRASGNTIYF. The CDR3 DNA is TGTGCCAGCAGCAGTTTGGACAGGGCGTCTGGAAACACCATATATTTT. The chain is built from TRBV21-1 and TRBJ1-3; TRBD1, the table's D call, was not compared with the DNA. TRBV21-1 is a pseudogene segment. This CDR3 contains 16 residues.

The chain links TRBV30 to TRBJ2-7; tentatively, D is TRBD1 or TRBD2 (5 bases each). CDR3 length: 14 residues. CDR1 is GTSNPN and CDR2 is SVGIG in the germline V gene (reference sequence). V dropped 4 bases and J dropped 5 bases, with 18 bases sitting between them. In DNA form, the CDR3 reads TGTGCCTGGACCGACACAGGTCAGGGACACGAGCAGTACTTC. As protein: CAWTDTGQGHEQYF. Full variable domain (missing parts from reference TRBV30 and TRBJ2-7): SQTIHQWPATLVQPVGSPLSLECTVEGTSNPNLYWYRQAAGRGLQLLFYSVGIGQISSEVPQNLSASRPQDRQFILSSKKLLLSDSGFYLCAWTDTGQGHEQYFGPGTRLTVT.

This rearrangement joins TRBV29-1 to TRBJ1-5, with D maybe TRBD1 (6 bases). CDR3 length: 14 amino acids. Germline CDR1 reads SQVTM; CDR2 reads ANQGSEA. Trimming stripped 6 bases from V and 7 bases from J, with 19 bases between. The DNA of the CDR3 is TGCAGCGTGGGGGTTGGAAGGGGGAGACAGCCCCAGCATTTT. Its protein product is CSVGVGRGRQPQHF.

The gene calls are TRBV19 and TRBJ2-3; D perhaps matches TRBD2 (7 bases). There are 15 residues in the CDR3. CDR1 is LNHDA and CDR2 is SQIVND in the germline V gene (reference sequence). The V end lost 6 bases, the J end lost 9 bases, and 22 bases lay between the germline ends. CDR3 coding DNA: TGTGCCAGTAGCCAACTTGAGGGGGGGAGGCGAACGCAGTATTTT. It yields the protein CASSQLEGGRRTQYF. The full variable domain, with the rest looked up from reference TRBV19 and TRBJ2-3, is DGGITQSPKYLFRKEGQNVTLSCEQNLNHDAMYWYRQDPGQGLRLIYYSQIVNDFQKGDIAEGYSVSREKKESFPLTVTSAQKNPTAFYLCASSQLEGGRRTQYFGPGTRLTVL.

Comments on this clone: Other DNA sequences within the sample encode an identical CDR3. This chain links TRBV7-9 with TRBJ1-1; D call uncertain. V was cut by 1 base and J by 0 bases, with 3 bases left in between. The CDR3 covers 13 residues. The germline V gene has CDR1 SEHNR and CDR2 FQNEAQ (reference sequence). The CDR3 region is CASSLDMNTEAFF. In DNA, the CDR3 is TGTGCCAGCAGCTTAGATATGAACACTGAAGCTTTCTTT.

This chain's CDR3 is CASTGSLDNEKLFF. The CDR3 region has the DNA TGTGCCAGCACGGGCAGTCTAGATAATGAAAAACTGTTTTTT. J is TRBJ1-4 and V is TRBV6-4; D not resolved. CDR3 size: 14 residues. Germline V lookup: CDR1 MRHNA, CDR2 SNTAGT. The germline V and J ends were trimmed by 7 bases and 4 bases, with 13 bases remaining between them.

V usage is TRBV5-4 and J usage is TRBJ2-1; TRBD2 matches at 9 bases. Germline V CDR1 and CDR2: SGHNT, YYREEE (reference sequence). The CDR3 length is 16 residues. The trim removed 0 bases at V and 4 bases at J, leaving 5 bases unmatched. The CDR3 coding sequence is TGTGCCAGCAGCTTGGGTCTAGCGGGGATATACAATGAGCAGTTCTTC. Translated, it gives CASSLGLAGIYNEQFF.